The rows below give T cell receptor beta chains drawn from one sample of a study of blood T cells in healthy people across ages. TCRdb passed the 5' RACE reads through MiXCR, listing each CDR3 protein once. The profile shows about 1.5 million distinct CDR3 sequences, roughly 43% of them singletons. Sample: blood. Source of these receptors: a woman under 30 in good health. The CDR3 runs from the conserved cysteine through the conserved F or W. Fields, in order: CDR3 DNA, CDR3 protein, clone size, D gene, V gene, J gene. A D gene is named only where the DNA matches it firmly. Clone size is not always given. Where it is, it says once, few, many or a class for expanded clones.

CDR3nt: TGTGCCAGCAGCCAGTGGTCAGGAGGAGTGACCCAGTTCTTC
CDR3aa: CASSQWSGGVTQFF
abundance: .
d_gene: .
v_gene: TRBV14
j_gene: TRBJ2-1

CDR3nt: TGTGCCAGCAGCTTGGGAATAGCAGGGAGCTCCTACGAGCAGTACTTC
CDR3aa: CASSLGIAGSSYEQYF
abundance: .
d_gene: .
v_gene: TRBV5-5
j_gene: TRBJ2-7

CDR3nt: TGCGCCAGCAGCCAAGATCATGAGAGGGTAAACTATGGCTACACCTTC
CDR3aa: CASSQDHERVNYGYTF
abundance: .
d_gene: .
v_gene: TRBV4-1
j_gene: TRBJ1-2

CDR3nt: TGTGCCATCAGTGGCGGGCAGTACCAAGAGACCCAGTACTTC
CDR3aa: CAISGGQYQETQYF
abundance: .
d_gene: .
v_gene: TRBV10-3
j_gene: TRBJ2-5

CDR3nt: TGCGCCAGCAGCCCTGGGACTAGAAGGGGCCCCACCGGGGAGCTGTTTTTT
CDR3aa: CASSPGTRRGPTGELFF
abundance: .
d_gene: TRBD2
v_gene: TRBV4-1
j_gene: TRBJ2-2

CDR3nt: TGCGCCAGCAGTGAGAAATGGGTGACTAGCGGGGGGGTATACAATGAGCAGTACTTC
CDR3aa: CASSEKWVTSGGVYNEQYF
abundance: .
d_gene: TRBD2
v_gene: TRBV10-2
j_gene: TRBJ2-7

CDR3nt: TGTGCCAGCAGCCCGGGGAGCATCTTTAATCAGTCCCAGCATTTT
CDR3aa: CASSPGSIFNQSQHF
abundance: .
d_gene: .
v_gene: TRBV12-3/TRBV12-4
j_gene: TRBJ1-5

CDR3nt: TGTGCCAGCAGTTTAGATCCCCAAACAGGGGGCTACTATGGCTACACCTTC
CDR3aa: CASSLDPQTGGYYGYTF
abundance: .
d_gene: TRBD1
v_gene: TRBV12-3/TRBV12-4
j_gene: TRBJ1-2

CDR3nt: TGTGCCAGCAGTTACGGAGTCGGGGTGGACAGATACTACGAGCAGTACTTC
CDR3aa: CASSYGVGVDRYYEQYF
abundance: few
d_gene: .
v_gene: TRBV6-5
j_gene: TRBJ2-7

CDR3nt: TGTGCCAGCAGCGTACCGTATACGGGGTCTGAAGCTTTCTTT
CDR3aa: CASSVPYTGSEAFF
abundance: .
d_gene: .
v_gene: TRBV7-9
j_gene: TRBJ1-1

CDR3nt: TGCAGTGCTAGAGACGGCAGGGGGAACACCGGGGAGCTGTTTTTT
CDR3aa: CSARDGRGNTGELFF
abundance: .
d_gene: .
v_gene: TRBV20-1
j_gene: TRBJ2-2

CDR3nt: TGTGCCAGCAGTGAAGGTAATCGCGAGCAGTACTTC
CDR3aa: CASSEGNREQYF
abundance: few
d_gene: .
v_gene: TRBV2
j_gene: TRBJ2-7

CDR3nt: TGTACCAGCAGTTTACACGACAGGCTCTACGAGCAGTACTTC
CDR3aa: CTSSLHDRLYEQYF
abundance: .
d_gene: .
v_gene: TRBV27
j_gene: TRBJ2-7

CDR3nt: TGTGCCAGCTCACCTGTGAAGGAGACAGCCCACGGGGAAGAGCAGTTCTTC
CDR3aa: CASSPVKETAHGEEQFF
abundance: .
d_gene: .
v_gene: TRBV18
j_gene: TRBJ2-1

CDR3nt: TGTGCCAGCAGCGTAGAGGGCAGCTTGAACACTGAAGCTTTCTTT
CDR3aa: CASSVEGSLNTEAFF
abundance: few
d_gene: .
v_gene: TRBV9
j_gene: TRBJ1-1

CDR3nt: TGTGCCAGCAGTTTATTCGGTAACTATGGCTACACCTTC
CDR3aa: CASSLFGNYGYTF
abundance: .
d_gene: .
v_gene: TRBV12-3/TRBV12-4
j_gene: TRBJ1-2

CDR3nt: TGCGCCAGCAGCTTGGGGTCCGGGGCAGGCCTGAACACTGAAGCTTTCTTT
CDR3aa: CASSLGSGAGLNTEAFF
abundance: few
d_gene: .
v_gene: TRBV5-1
j_gene: TRBJ1-1

CDR3nt: TGCGCCAGCAGCTTGGGGGCAGGGACCGCAACTAATGAAAAACTGTTTTTT
CDR3aa: CASSLGAGTATNEKLFF
abundance: .
d_gene: .
v_gene: TRBV5-1
j_gene: TRBJ1-4

CDR3nt: TGTGCCATCAGTGGCGCACCTAGCGGGAGGACAGATACGCAGTATTTT
CDR3aa: CAISGAPSGRTDTQYF
abundance: few
d_gene: TRBD2
v_gene: TRBV10-3
j_gene: TRBJ2-3

CDR3nt: TGCAGTGCCCAAAATAGCGGATCCTACGAGCAGTACTTC
CDR3aa: CSAQNSGSYEQYF
abundance: .
d_gene: .
v_gene: TRBV20-1
j_gene: TRBJ2-7

CDR3nt: TGCAGTGCTAGACCTCTGGCATTCTACGAGCAGTACTTC
CDR3aa: CSARPLAFYEQYF
abundance: once
d_gene: .
v_gene: TRBV20-1
j_gene: TRBJ2-7

CDR3nt: TGTGCCAGCAGCTTATTGGTCAGGGACGAGCAGTACTTC
CDR3aa: CASSLLVRDEQYF
abundance: few
d_gene: .
v_gene: TRBV7-8
j_gene: TRBJ2-7

CDR3nt: TGTGCCAGCACCCTAATGGGAAACAATGAGCAGTACTTC
CDR3aa: CASTLMGNNEQYF
abundance: .
d_gene: .
v_gene: TRBV7-9
j_gene: TRBJ2-7

CDR3nt: TGTGCCAGCAGCCAAGCTTGGACGGCCCCCGAGCAGTACTTC
CDR3aa: CASSQAWTAPEQYF
abundance: .
d_gene: .
v_gene: TRBV3-1
j_gene: TRBJ2-7

CDR3nt: TGCAGCGTTGAAGATCAGGGTTTGAACACTGAAGCTTTCTTT
CDR3aa: CSVEDQGLNTEAFF
abundance: few
d_gene: .
v_gene: TRBV29-1
j_gene: TRBJ1-1

CDR3nt: TGTGCCAGCAGGACTGGGACGGAAGAGACCCAGTACTTC
CDR3aa: CASRTGTEETQYF
abundance: .
d_gene: .
v_gene: TRBV6-6
j_gene: TRBJ2-5

CDR3nt: TGTGCCAGCAGCGGCGGGACTAGCGGTAATGAGCAGTACTTC
CDR3aa: CASSGGTSGNEQYF
abundance: .
d_gene: TRBD2
v_gene: TRBV9
j_gene: TRBJ2-5

CDR3nt: TGTGCCAGCTCACCAACGCGTCCAGGGGTAACAGATACGCAGTATTTT
CDR3aa: CASSPTRPGVTDTQYF
abundance: .
d_gene: .
v_gene: TRBV18
j_gene: TRBJ2-3

CDR3nt: TGTGCCACTTCGACAGGGAGACTCTACGAGCAGTACTTC
CDR3aa: CATSTGRLYEQYF
abundance: .
d_gene: TRBD1
v_gene: TRBV12-3/TRBV12-4
j_gene: TRBJ2-7

CDR3nt: TGCAGTGCTAGTACCGGGACGGACAATGAGCAGTACTTC
CDR3aa: CSASTGTDNEQYF
abundance: .
d_gene: .
v_gene: TRBV20-1
j_gene: TRBJ2-7

CDR3nt: TGCGCCAGCAGCCAAGGCACTGGAGATATCGAGCAGTACTTC
CDR3aa: CASSQGTGDIEQYF
abundance: .
d_gene: .
v_gene: TRBV4-3
j_gene: TRBJ2-7

CDR3nt: TGTGCCAGCAGTGGGGGAAACGGCAATCAGCCCCAGCATTTT
CDR3aa: CASSGGNGNQPQHF
abundance: .
d_gene: .
v_gene: TRBV27
j_gene: TRBJ1-5

CDR3nt: TGCGCCAGCAGCCAAGGACAGGCACGCTCTGGGGCCAACGTCCTGACTTTC
CDR3aa: CASSQGQARSGANVLTF
abundance: few
d_gene: .
v_gene: TRBV4-1
j_gene: TRBJ2-6

CDR3nt: TGCGCCAGCAGCAGTAACAGATTATATGGCTACACCTTC
CDR3aa: CASSSNRLYGYTF
abundance: few
d_gene: .
v_gene: TRBV5-1
j_gene: TRBJ1-2

CDR3nt: TGTGCCAGCAGTCCCTCGGATACTCGGGGCTACACCTTC
CDR3aa: CASSPSDTRGYTF
abundance: .
d_gene: .
v_gene: TRBV12-3/TRBV12-4
j_gene: TRBJ1-2

CDR3nt: TGTGCCAGCAGCCCCAGGGGGCCTGGGAGCAATCAGCCCCAGCATTTT
CDR3aa: CASSPRGPGSNQPQHF
abundance: .
d_gene: TRBD1
v_gene: TRBV12-3/TRBV12-4
j_gene: TRBJ1-5

CDR3nt: TGTGCCACCAGTGATTCCGACAGGGCGGTTGGACAGCCCCAGCATTTT
CDR3aa: CATSDSDRAVGQPQHF
abundance: .
d_gene: TRBD1
v_gene: TRBV24-1
j_gene: TRBJ1-5

CDR3nt: TGTGCCAGCAGGGGAAGGGACAGTAGCTCCTACGAGCAGTACTTC
CDR3aa: CASRGRDSSSYEQYF
abundance: few
d_gene: TRBD1
v_gene: TRBV6-5
j_gene: TRBJ2-7

CDR3nt: TGTGCCAGCAGTTTAACCGAACCTACCTATGGCTACACCTTC
CDR3aa: CASSLTEPTYGYTF
abundance: .
d_gene: .
v_gene: TRBV7-2
j_gene: TRBJ1-2

CDR3nt: TGCGCCAGCAGTACGTGGGGACAGGGCTCCTACGAGCAGTACTTC
CDR3aa: CASSTWGQGSYEQYF
abundance: few
d_gene: TRBD1
v_gene: TRBV5-1
j_gene: TRBJ2-7

CDR3nt: TGCAGTGCTAGGAAGGGGGCTAGCACAGATACGCAGTATTTT
CDR3aa: CSARKGASTDTQYF
abundance: .
d_gene: TRBD1
v_gene: TRBV20-1
j_gene: TRBJ2-3

CDR3nt: TGCAGTGCTAGAGCTACGGGGACGGGTACCCGAGAGACCCAGTACTTC
CDR3aa: CSARATGTGTRETQYF
abundance: few
d_gene: .
v_gene: TRBV20-1
j_gene: TRBJ2-5

CDR3nt: TGCAGTGCGGCCTCAGCGGAAAGGAACACCGGGGAGCTGTTTTTT
CDR3aa: CSAASAERNTGELFF
abundance: few
d_gene: .
v_gene: TRBV20-1
j_gene: TRBJ2-2

CDR3nt: TGCGCCAGTAATGCGGGGGGACCCTCCTACAATGAGCAGTTCTTC
CDR3aa: CASNAGGPSYNEQFF
abundance: .
d_gene: TRBD2
v_gene: TRBV5-1
j_gene: TRBJ2-1

CDR3nt: TGTGCCATCGCGGACGGGGGGAATGAAAAACTGTTTTTT
CDR3aa: CAIADGGNEKLFF
abundance: .
d_gene: .
v_gene: TRBV9
j_gene: TRBJ1-4

CDR3nt: TGTGCCAGCAGCTTATGGGGGTTGGCTGGCTACACCTTC
CDR3aa: CASSLWGLAGYTF
abundance: few
d_gene: .
v_gene: TRBV13
j_gene: TRBJ1-2

CDR3nt: TGCAGTGCTAGAGATCGCGACTTGGTGGGGTACGAGCAGTACTTC
CDR3aa: CSARDRDLVGYEQYF
abundance: few
d_gene: .
v_gene: TRBV20-1
j_gene: TRBJ2-7

CDR3nt: TGCGCCAGCAGCCGCCTCGGGACAGGGTTTCGCTACGAGCAGTACTTC
CDR3aa: CASSRLGTGFRYEQYF
abundance: few
d_gene: TRBD1
v_gene: TRBV4-1
j_gene: TRBJ2-7